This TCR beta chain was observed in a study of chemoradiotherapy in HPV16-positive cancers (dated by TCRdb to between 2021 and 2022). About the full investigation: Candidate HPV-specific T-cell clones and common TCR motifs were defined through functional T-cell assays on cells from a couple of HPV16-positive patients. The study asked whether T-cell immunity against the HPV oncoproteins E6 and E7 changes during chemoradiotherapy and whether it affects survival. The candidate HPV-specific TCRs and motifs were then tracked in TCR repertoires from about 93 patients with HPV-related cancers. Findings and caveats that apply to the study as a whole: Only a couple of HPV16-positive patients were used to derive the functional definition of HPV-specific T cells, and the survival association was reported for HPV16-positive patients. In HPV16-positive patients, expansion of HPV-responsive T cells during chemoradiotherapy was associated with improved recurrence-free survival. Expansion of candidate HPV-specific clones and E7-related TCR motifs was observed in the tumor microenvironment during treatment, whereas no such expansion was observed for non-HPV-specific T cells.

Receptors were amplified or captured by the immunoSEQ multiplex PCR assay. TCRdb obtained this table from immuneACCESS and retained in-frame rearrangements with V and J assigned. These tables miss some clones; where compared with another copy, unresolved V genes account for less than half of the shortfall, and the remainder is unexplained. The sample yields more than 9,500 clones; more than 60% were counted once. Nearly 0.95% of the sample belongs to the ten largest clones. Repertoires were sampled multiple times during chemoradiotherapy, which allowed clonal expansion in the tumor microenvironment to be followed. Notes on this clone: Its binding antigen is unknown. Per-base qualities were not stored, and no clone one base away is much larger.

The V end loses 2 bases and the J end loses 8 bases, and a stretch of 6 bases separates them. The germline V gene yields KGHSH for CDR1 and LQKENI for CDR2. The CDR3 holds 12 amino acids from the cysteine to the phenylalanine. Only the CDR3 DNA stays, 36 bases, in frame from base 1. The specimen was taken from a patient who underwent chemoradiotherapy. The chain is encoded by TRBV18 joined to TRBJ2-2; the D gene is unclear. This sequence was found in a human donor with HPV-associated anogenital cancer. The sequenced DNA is TGTGCCAGCTCACCATTTGTTGGGGAGCTGTTTTTT. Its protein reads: CASSPFVGELFF.